One T cell receptor (beta chain) is described in this entry. Its target is not known. CDR1 is SGHDT and CDR2 is YYEEEE in the germline V gene. The CDR3 consists of 13 residues. V shed 2 bases and J shed 7 bases, with 9 bases lying between them. Built from TCR beta cDNA, the libraries had unique molecular identifiers in them. MiXCR, applied by TCRdb to the PCR reads, yields one record per CDR3 protein. The table has hundreds of thousands of distinct CDR3 sequences, roughly three fifths seen once. The data were obtained in a study of post-analysis software for immune sequencing data. General study points: Patients showed TRBV5-6, TRBV5-1 and TRBV20-1 among 4 or 5 TRBV segments more frequent than in controls.

The sequence came from a girl aged 2-9 years with multiple sclerosis. V and J are TRBV5-6 and TRBJ1-4; D gene ambiguous. Sequencing was performed on blood. CDR3 region: CASSLSRAEKLFF. The CDR3 DNA is TGTGCCAGCAGCTTATCGAGGGCTGAAAAACTGTTTTTT.